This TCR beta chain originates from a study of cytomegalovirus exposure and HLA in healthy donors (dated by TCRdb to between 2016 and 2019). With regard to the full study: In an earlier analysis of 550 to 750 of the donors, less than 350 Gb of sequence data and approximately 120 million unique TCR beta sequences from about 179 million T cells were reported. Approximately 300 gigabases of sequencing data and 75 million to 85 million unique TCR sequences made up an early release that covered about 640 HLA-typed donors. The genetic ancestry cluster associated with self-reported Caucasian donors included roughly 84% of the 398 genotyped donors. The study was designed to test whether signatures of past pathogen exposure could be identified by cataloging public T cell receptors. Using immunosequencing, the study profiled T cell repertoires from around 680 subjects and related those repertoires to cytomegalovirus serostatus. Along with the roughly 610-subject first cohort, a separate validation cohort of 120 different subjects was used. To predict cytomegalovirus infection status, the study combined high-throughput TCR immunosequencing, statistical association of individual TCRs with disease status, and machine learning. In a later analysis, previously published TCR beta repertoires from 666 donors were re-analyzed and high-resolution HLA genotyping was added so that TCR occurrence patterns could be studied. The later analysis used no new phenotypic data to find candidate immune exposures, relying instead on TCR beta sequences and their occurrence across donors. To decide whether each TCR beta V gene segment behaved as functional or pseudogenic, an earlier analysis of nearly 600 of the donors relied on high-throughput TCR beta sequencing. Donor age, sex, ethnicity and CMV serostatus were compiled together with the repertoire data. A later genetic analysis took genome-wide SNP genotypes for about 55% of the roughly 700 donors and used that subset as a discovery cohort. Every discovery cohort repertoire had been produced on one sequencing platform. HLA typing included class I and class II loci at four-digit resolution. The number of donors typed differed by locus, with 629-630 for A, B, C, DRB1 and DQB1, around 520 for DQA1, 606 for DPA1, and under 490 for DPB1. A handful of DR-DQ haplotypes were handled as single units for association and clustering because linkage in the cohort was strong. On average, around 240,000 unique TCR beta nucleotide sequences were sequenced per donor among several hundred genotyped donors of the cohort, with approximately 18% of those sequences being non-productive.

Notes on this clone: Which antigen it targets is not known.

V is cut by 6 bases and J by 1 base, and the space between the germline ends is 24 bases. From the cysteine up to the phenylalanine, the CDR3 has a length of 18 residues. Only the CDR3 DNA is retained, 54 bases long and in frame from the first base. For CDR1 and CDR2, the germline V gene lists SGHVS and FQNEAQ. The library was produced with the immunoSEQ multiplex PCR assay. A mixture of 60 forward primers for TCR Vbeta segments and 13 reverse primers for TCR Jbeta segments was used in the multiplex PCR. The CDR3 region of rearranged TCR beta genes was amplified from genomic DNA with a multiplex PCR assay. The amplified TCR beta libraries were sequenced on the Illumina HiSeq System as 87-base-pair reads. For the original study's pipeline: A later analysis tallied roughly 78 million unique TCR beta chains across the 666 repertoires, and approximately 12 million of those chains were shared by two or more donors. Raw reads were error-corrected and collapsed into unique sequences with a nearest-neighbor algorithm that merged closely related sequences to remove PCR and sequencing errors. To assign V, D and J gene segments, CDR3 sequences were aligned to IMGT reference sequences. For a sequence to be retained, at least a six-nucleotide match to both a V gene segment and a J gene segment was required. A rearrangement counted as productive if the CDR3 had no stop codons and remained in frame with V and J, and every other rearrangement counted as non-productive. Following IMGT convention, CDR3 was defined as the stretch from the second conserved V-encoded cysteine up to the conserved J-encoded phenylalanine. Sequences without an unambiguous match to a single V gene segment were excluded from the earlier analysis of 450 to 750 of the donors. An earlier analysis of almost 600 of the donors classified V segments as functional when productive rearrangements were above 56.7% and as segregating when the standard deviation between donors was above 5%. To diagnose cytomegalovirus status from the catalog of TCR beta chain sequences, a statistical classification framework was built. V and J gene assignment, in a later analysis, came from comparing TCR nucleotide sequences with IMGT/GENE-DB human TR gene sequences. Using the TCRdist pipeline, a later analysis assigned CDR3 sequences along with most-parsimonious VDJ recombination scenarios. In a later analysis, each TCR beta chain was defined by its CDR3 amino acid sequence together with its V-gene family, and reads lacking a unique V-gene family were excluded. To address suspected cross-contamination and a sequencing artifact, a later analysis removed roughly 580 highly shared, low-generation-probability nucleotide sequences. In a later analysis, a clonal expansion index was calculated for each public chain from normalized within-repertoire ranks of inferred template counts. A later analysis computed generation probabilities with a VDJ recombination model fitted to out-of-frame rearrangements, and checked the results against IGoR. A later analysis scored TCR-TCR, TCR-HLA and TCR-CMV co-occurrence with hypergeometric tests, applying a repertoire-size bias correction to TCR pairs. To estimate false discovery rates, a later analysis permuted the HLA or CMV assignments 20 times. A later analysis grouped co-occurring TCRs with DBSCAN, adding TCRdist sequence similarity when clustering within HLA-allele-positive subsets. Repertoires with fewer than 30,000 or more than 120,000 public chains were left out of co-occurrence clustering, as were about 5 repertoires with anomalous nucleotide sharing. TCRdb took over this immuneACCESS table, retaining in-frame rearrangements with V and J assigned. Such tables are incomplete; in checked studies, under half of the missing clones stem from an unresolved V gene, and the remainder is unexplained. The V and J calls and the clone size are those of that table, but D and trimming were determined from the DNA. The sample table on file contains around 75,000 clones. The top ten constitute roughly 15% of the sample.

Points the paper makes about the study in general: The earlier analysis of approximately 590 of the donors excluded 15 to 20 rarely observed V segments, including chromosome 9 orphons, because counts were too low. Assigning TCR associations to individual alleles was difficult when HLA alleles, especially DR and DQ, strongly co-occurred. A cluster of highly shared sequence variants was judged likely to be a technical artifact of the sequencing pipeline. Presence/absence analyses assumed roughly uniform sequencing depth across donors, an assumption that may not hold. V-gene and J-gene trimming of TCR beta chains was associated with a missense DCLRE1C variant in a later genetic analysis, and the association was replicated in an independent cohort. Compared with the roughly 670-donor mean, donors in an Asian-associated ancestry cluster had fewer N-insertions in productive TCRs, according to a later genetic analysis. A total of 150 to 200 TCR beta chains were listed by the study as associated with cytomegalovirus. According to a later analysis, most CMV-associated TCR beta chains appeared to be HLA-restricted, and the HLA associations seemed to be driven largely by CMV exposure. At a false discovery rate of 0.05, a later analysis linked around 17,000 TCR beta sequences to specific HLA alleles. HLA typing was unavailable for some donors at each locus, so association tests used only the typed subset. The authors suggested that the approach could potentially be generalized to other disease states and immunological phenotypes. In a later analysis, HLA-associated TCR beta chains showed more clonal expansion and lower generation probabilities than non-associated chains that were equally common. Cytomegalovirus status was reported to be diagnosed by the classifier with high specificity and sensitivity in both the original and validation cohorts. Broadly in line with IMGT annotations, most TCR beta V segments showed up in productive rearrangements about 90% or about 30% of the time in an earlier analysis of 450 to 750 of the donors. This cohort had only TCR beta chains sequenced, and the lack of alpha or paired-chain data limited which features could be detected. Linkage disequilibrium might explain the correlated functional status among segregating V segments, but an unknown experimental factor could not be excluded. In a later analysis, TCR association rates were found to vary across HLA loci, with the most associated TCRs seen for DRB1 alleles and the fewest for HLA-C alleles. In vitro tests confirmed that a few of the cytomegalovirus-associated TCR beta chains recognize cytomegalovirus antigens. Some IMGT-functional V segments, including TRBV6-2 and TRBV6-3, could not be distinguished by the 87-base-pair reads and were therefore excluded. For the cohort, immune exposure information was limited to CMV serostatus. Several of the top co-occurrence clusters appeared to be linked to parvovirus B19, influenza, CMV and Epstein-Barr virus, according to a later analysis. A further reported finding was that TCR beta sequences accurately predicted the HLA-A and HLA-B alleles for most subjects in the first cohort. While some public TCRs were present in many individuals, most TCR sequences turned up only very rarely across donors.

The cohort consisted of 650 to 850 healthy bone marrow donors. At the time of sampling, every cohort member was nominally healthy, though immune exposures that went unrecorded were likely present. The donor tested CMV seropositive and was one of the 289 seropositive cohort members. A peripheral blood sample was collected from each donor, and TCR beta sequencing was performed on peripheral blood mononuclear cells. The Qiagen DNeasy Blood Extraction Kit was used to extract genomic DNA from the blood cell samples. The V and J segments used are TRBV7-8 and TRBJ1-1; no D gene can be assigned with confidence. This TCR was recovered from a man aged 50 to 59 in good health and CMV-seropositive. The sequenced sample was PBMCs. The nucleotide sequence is TGTGCCAGCAGTTATACCAGGAATCCGGCGTCTGGGAACACTGAAGCTTTCTTT. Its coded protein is CASSYTRNPASGNTEAFF.